This entry concerns a single T cell receptor beta chain. Time point specified: blood 2 weeks post-SBRT. Stated treatment: 15 Gy SBRT to primary tumor, nephrectomy 4 weeks later. The data derive from a study of radiation and T cells in renal cell carcinoma. The germline V gene has CDR1 MNHEY and CDR2 SMNVEV (reference sequence). CDR3 length: 13 residues. V shed 11 bases and J shed 3 bases, with 17 bases lying between them. Sequencing was performed with immunoSEQ multiplex PCR; in TCRdb, only in-frame clones are kept and a portion is missing. The table shows tens of thousands of clones, with around 85% occurring only once.

The receptor was derived from a woman between 50 and 59 years old with renal cell carcinoma. The sequencing here drew on blood, taken from a patient whose treatment included radiotherapy and nephrectomy. V and J are TRBV27 and TRBJ2-7; D is possibly TRBD2 (7 bases). CDR3 coding DNA: TGTGCCCCTAGTCGGGGGGCGGACTACGAGCAGTACTTC. It encodes CAPSRGADYEQYF.